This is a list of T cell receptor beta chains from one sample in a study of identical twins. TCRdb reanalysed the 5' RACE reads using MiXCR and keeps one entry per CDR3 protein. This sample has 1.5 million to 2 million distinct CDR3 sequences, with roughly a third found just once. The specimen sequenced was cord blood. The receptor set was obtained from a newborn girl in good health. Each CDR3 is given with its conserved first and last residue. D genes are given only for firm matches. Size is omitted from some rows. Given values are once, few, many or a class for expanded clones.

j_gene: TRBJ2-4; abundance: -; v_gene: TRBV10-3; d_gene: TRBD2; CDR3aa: CAISEWTTSGRKNIQYF; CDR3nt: TGTGCCATCAGTGAGTGGACTACTAGCGGGAGAAAAAACATTCAGTACTTC
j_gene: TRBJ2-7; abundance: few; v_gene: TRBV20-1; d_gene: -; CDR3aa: CSATPGQYF; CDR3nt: TGCAGTGCTACCCCGGGGCAGTACTTC
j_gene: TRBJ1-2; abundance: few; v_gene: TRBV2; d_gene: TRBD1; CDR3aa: CASRDSRNYGYTF; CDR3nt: TGTGCCAGCCGGGACAGCCGAAACTATGGCTACACCTTC
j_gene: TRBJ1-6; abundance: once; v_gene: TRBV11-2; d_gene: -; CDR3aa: CASSIQGLSYNSPLHF; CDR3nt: TGTGCCAGCAGTATACAGGGTCTCTCCTATAATTCACCCCTCCACTTT
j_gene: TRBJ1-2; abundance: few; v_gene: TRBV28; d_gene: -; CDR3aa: CASSFPHRDLYGYTF; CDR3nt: TGTGCCAGCAGTTTCCCCCACAGGGACCTCTATGGCTACACCTTC
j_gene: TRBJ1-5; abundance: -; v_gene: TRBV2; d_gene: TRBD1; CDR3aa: CASSEIDRENQPQHF; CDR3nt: TGTGCCAGCAGTGAGATCGACAGGGAAAATCAGCCCCAGCATTTT
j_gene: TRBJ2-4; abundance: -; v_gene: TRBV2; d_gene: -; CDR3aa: CASTASGQPGNIQYF; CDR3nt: TGTGCCAGCACCGCTAGCGGACAGCCGGGAAACATTCAGTACTTC
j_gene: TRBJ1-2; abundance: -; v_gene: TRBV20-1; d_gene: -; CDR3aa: CSARFPVSAYGYTF; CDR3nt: TGCAGTGCTAGATTTCCGGTTTCGGCCTATGGCTACACCTTC
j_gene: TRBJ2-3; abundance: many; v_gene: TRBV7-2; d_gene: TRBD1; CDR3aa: CASSLNRGSTDTQYF; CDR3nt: TGTGCCAGCAGCTTGAACAGGGGTAGCACAGATACGCAGTATTTT
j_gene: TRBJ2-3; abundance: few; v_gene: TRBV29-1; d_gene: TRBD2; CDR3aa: CSVGLARTDTQYF; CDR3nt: TGCAGCGTGGGACTAGCTCGGACAGATACGCAGTATTTT
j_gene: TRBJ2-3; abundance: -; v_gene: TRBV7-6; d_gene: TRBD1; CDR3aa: CASGTHRGSVSTDTQYF; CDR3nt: TGTGCCAGCGGAACACACAGGGGATCCGTTAGCACAGATACGCAGTATTTT
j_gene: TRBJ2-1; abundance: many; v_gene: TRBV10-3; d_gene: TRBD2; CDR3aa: CAIRILAGHNEQFF; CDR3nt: TGTGCCATCAGAATCTTAGCGGGACACAATGAGCAGTTCTTC
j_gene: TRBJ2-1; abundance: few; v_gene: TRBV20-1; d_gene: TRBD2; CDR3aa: CSARDRSGSWNHEQFF; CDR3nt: TGCAGTGCTAGAGATCGTAGCGGGAGTTGGAACCATGAGCAGTTCTTC
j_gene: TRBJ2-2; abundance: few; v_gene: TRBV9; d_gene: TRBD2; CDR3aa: CASSALSGINTGELFF; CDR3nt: TGTGCCAGCAGCGCCCTAAGCGGGATTAACACCGGGGAGCTGTTTTTT
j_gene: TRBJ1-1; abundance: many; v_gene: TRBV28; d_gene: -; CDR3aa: CASSGYTEAFF; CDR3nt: TGTGCCAGTAGTGGTTACACTGAAGCTTTCTTT
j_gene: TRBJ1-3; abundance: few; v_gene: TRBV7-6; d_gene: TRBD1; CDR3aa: CASSQDRVNGNTIYF; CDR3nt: TGTGCCAGCAGCCAGGACAGGGTCAATGGAAACACCATATATTTT
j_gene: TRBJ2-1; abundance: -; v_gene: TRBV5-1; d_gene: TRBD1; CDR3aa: CASSSVQRGTGAYNEQFF; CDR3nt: TGCGCCAGCAGCTCCGTACAACGAGGGACAGGGGCCTACAATGAGCAGTTCTTC
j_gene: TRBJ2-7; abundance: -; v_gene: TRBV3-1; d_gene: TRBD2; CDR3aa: CASSHLFRLAVYNEQYF; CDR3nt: TGTGCCAGCAGCCATTTATTTCGACTAGCGGTCTACAATGAGCAGTACTTC
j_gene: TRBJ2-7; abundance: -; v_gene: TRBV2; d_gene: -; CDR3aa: CASRRAGTSGSVQYF; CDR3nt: TGTGCCAGCCGACGAGCAGGAACTAGTGGGTCCGTGCAGTACTTC
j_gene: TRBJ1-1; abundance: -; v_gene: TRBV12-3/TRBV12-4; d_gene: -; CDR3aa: CASGRAEAFF; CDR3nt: TGTGCCAGCGGCCGAGCTGAAGCTTTCTTT
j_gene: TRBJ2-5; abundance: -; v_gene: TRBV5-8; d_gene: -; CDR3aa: CASSLALGTSPYF; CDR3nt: TGTGCCAGCAGCTTGGCCTTGGGGACTTCTCCGTACTTC
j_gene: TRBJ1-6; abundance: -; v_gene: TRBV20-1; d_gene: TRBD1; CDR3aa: CSARHGQGHNSPLHF; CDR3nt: TGCAGTGCTAGACATGGACAGGGTCATAATTCACCCCTCCACTTT
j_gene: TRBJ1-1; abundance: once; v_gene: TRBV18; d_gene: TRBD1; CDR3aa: CASSPSGTENTEAFF; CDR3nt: TGTGCCAGCTCACCATCCGGGACAGAGAACACTGAAGCTTTCTTT
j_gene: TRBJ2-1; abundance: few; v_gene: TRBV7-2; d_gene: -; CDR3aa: CASSFMRGSYNEQFF; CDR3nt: TGTGCCAGCAGCTTTATGCGGGGTAGCTACAATGAGCAGTTCTTC
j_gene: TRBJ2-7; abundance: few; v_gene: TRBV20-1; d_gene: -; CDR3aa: CSARDPGSSYEQYF; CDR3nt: TGCAGTGCTAGAGATCCCGGGAGCTCCTACGAGCAGTACTTC
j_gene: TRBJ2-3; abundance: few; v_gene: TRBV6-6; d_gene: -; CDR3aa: CASSYSRYSPTTDTQYF; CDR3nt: TGTGCCAGCAGTTACTCGAGGTACTCGCCCACCACAGATACGCAGTATTTT
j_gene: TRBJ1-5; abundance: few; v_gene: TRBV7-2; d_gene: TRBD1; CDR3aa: CASSSTRGRNQPQHF; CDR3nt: TGTGCCAGCAGCTCTACCAGGGGGCGGAATCAGCCCCAGCATTTT
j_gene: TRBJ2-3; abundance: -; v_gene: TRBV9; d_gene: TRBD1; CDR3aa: CASSPGTGVADTQYF; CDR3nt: TGTGCCAGCAGCCCCGGGACAGGGGTAGCAGATACGCAGTATTTT
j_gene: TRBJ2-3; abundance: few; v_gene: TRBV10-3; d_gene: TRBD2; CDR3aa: CASASSGRPDTQYF; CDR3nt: TGTGCCTCTGCCTCTAGCGGGAGGCCAGATACGCAGTATTTT
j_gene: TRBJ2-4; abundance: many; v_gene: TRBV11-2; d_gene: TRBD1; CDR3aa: CASSSRQGIAKNIQYF; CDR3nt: TGTGCCAGCAGCTCGCGACAGGGGATAGCCAAAAACATTCAGTACTTC
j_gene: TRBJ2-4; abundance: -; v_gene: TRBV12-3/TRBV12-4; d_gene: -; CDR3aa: CASSPPRADGKNIQYF; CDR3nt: TGTGCCAGCAGCCCCCCTCGGGCTGACGGCAAAAACATTCAGTACTTC
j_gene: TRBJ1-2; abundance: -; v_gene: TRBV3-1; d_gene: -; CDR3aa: CASSQETARGYYGYTF; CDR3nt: TGTGCCAGCAGCCAAGAAACAGCAAGAGGATACTATGGCTACACCTTC
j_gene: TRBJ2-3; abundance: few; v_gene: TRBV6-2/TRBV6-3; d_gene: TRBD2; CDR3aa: CASTLRRLKGLAGGPTPPTDTQYF; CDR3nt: TGTGCCAGCACCCTCAGGCGCCTAAAAGGACTAGCGGGAGGTCCTACCCCCCCGACAGATACGCAGTATTTT
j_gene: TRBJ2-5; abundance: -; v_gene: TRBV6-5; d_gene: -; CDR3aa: CASSYSRGRRGTQYF; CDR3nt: TGTGCCAGCAGTTACTCTAGGGGACGTCGTGGGACCCAGTACTTC
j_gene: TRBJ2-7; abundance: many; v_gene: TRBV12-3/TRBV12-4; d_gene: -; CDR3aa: CASSSDYNEQYF; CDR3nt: TGTGCCAGCAGTTCCGACTACAACGAGCAGTACTTC
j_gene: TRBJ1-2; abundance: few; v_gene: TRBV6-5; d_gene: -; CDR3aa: CASRKVRGGGYGYTF; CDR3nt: TGTGCCAGCAGAAAAGTAAGAGGGGGAGGCTATGGCTACACCTTC
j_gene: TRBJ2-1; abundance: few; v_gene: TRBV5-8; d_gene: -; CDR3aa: CASSLARPLSYNEQFF; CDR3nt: TGTGCCAGCAGCTTGGCTCGACCACTTTCCTACAATGAGCAGTTCTTC
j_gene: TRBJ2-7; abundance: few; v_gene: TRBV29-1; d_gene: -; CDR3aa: CSVEGGDTNEQYF; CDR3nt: TGCAGCGTTGAAGGCGGCGATACCAATGAGCAGTACTTC
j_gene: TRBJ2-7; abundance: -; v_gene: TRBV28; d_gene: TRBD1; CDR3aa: CASSQRQGWEQYF; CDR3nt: TGTGCCAGCAGTCAAAGACAGGGGTGGGAGCAGTACTTC
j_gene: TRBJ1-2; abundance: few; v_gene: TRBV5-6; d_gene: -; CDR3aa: CASSLLGEGGYTF; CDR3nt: TGTGCCAGCAGCTTGTTGGGGGAAGGTGGCTACACCTTC
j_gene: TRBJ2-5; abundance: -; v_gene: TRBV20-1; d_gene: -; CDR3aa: CSASTGQTQYF; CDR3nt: TGCAGTGCTAGTACCGGACAGACCCAGTACTTC
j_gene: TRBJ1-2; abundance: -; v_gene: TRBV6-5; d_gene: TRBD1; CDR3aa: CASSYSHRTGKNGYTF; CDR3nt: TGTGCCAGCAGTTACTCCCATCGGACAGGGAAGAATGGCTACACCTTC